This paragraph covers one T cell receptor (beta chain) sequence. No cognate antigen has been identified for it. The sample holds no much larger clone one base away, and base qualities are not on file. The TCR beta CDR3 regions were amplified from the RNA transcripts. For the first round of RT-PCR on the TCR CDR3, the HTBI primer set was used together with the Qiagen OneStep RT-PCR kit. Libraries were constructed in a second round of multiplex PCR, after which size selection and purification were carried out. Sequencing of the libraries was done on an Illumina HiSeq2000 using paired-end 100 bp reads. The authors' analysis ran thus. SOAPnuke was used to process the raw data, throwing out any read that contained adapters or uncalled bases, had a mean Phred below 15, or lacked an exact constant-primer or identifier match. COPE v1.2.5 was used to merge high-quality paired reads, and clonotypes were defined as unique nucleotide sequences. MiTCR v1.1 was used to align clonotypes to the IMGT TRBV, TRBD and TRBJ reference segments. The analysis included only V-J combinations with a frequency above 0.0001, which together covered approximately 99% of the repertoires. The TCS score was defined as F50 (clonal expansion) divided by E x V (chaos), with BLOSUM62-based TCRdist calculated between CDR3 peptides within each V-J. Welch's t-statistics and random forest reduced fewer than 550 V-J features to some 14, which were used in a naive Bayes classifier (R e1071). TCRdb passed the public sequencing reads through fastp at Q25 and MiXCR, retaining productive beta sequences. Rows matching on CDR3 protein sequence are summarized as one entry with the most common DNA and genes. The V and J calls here are based on TCRdb, not the publication. Within this sample are around 620,000 distinct CDR3 sequences, with 12% to 15% of them counted one time only. Jointly, the top ten make up roughly 7.1% of the sample.

Per the germline V gene, MDHEN is the CDR1 and SYDVKM is the CDR2. The CDR3 runs 16 residues from the cysteine to the phenylalanine. The kept DNA is CDR3 alone, 48 bases in frame from the first base. Trimming takes 6 bases off V and 3 bases off J; junction bases not matched to a gene: 9. This entry is derived from a study of T cells in Graves' hyperthyroidism and ophthalmopathy (dated by TCRdb to the late 2010s). About the investigation overall: Peripheral blood samples were taken at initial diagnosis, before any treatment was given. To identify TCR V-J signatures that set the groups apart, the researchers used a discovery cohort of 95 to 100 patients, made up of 40 to 45 with Graves' ophthalmopathy and 55 to 65 with stable Graves' hyperthyroidism. Prospective prediction of ophthalmopathy was tested in an independent validation cohort consisting of 18 hyperthyroidism patients and 17 patients who later progressed to ophthalmopathy. The 100 or so discovery patients were randomly divided into training and test sets at a 7:3 ratio. The study also compared thyroid tissue and blood T-cell repertoires from roughly six Graves' hyperthyroidism patients. Following sampling, methimazole starting at 30 mg daily was given to hyperthyroidism patients, and high-dose intravenous methylprednisolone was given to ophthalmopathy patients. TCR Vbeta CDR3 sequencing of 130 to 150 peripheral blood samples (roughly 43 ophthalmopathy, about 74 hyperthyroidism and approximately 17 progressor patients) is reported in the paper.

The paper as a whole reports these results and caveats: In validation, the model predicted progression to ophthalmopathy a median of about 5.9 months before onset, with over 60% sensitivity and around 76% specificity. Blood samples also contained most of the expanded thyroid clonotypes (frequency above 0.001), which suggests that blood repertoires may reflect thyroid immune responses. A model built on a 13 V-J signature distinguished ophthalmopathy from stable hyperthyroidism, reaching 85% to 90% sensitivity and around 81% specificity in cross-validation and 80%/75% in testing. Sample size was not statistically predetermined, and blinding of investigators to group allocation was not performed.

Moderately to severely active disease, a Clinical Activity Score of at least 3, a NOSPECS grade of at least 4, and a duration under 3 months were present in ophthalmopathy patients. The study excluded patients with uncontrolled infections, other autoimmune diseases, pregnancy or lactation. Diagnoses were established on the basis of clinical symptoms, serum thyroxine and TRAb, thyroid ultrasound, and orbital computed tomography. PBMCs were isolated from about 10 ml of fresh peripheral blood by Ficoll-Paque density gradient centrifugation. Trizol reagent was used to extract total RNA, and RNA quality was then checked on an Agilent 2100 Bioanalyzer.

Input material: blood. The sequence derives from a woman between 18 and 30 years old with Graves' ophthalmopathy. The V gene is TRBV28 and the J gene is TRBJ2-7, and 12 junctional nucleotides match TRBD1. For the CDR3, the sequence is CASRSPGTGGFYEQYF. The sequenced DNA is TGTGCCAGCAGGTCACCCGGGACAGGGGGCTTCTACGAGCAGTACTTC.